The 17 T cell receptor beta chains in this list originate from one sample, sequenced in a study of kidney transplant recipient with SARS-CoV-2 infection. TCRdb re-analysed the reads in MiXCR, keeping a single row per CDR3 protein. This sample has approximately 240,000 distinct CDR3 sequences, with 29% found just once. The sample was a blood sample, taken at baseline and on day 111 from a kidney transplant recipient. The receptors were gathered from a male patient in his thirties who had COVID-19 and was a kidney transplant recipient. Some T cells may have originated in the graft donor.

The chain recombines TRBV20-1 with TRBJ2-5, with D possibly TRBD1 on 6 matching bases. Germline CDR1 is DFQATT and CDR2 is SNEGSKA (reference sequence). CDR3 size: 14 residues. The V gene lost 3 bases and the J gene lost 4 bases, with 15 bases spanning the gap. The CDR3: CSASTGNSGETQYF. The CDR3 DNA is TGCAGTGCTAGCACAGGGAATTCGGGAGAGACCCAGTACTTC.

In this sample, this clonotype turned up many times. The chain employs TRBV29-1 and TRBJ2-1; TRBD2 is a possible D gene (5 bases). This CDR3 region has 14 residues. Germline V gene lookup returns CDR1 SQVTM and CDR2 ANQGSEA. The V end lost 4 bases, the J end lost 3 bases, and 13 bases lay between the germline ends. The CDR3 DNA sequence: TGCAGCGTTGCGTCCAGCGGACTCTACAATGAGCAGTTCTTC. This encodes CSVASSGLYNEQFF.

In this sample, this clonotype turned up many times. This chain uses TRBV2 with TRBJ1-5, with a weak D call TRBD1 (6 bases). This CDR3 spans 16 amino acids. V lost 6 bases, J lost 5 bases, and 20 bases lay in between. Germline V CDR1 and CDR2: SNHLY, FYNNEI. DNA of the CDR3: TGTGCCAGCAGCCCCGAAGGAGGACAGTACCATCAGCCCCAGCATTTT. This sequence encodes CASSPEGGQYHQPQHF. Variable domain in full (rest from reference TRBV2 and TRBJ1-5): EPEVTQTPSHQVTQMGQEVILRCVPISNHLYFYWYRQILGQKVEFLVSFYNNEISEKSEIFDDQFSVERPDGSNFTLKIRSTKLEDSAMYFCASSPEGGQYHQPQHFGDGTRLSIL.

This clonotype was seen a handful of times. This may be a read error, as it is one base from a much larger clone. The genes are TRBV23-1 and TRBJ1-2; D remains unclear. TRBV23-1 is labeled an ORF, and its function is uncertain. The V gene lost 4 bases and the J gene lost 4 bases, with 22 bases spanning the gap. CDR3 size: 17 residues. The CDR3 spells CASSLVKLRRKTYGYTF. The CDR3 DNA reads as TGCGCCAGCAGTCTAGTTAAGCTACGCAGAAAGACCTATGGCTACACCTTC.

In this sample, this clonotype turned up many times. The chain couples TRBV7-8 to TRBJ1-2; D ambiguous. CDR1 and CDR2 (germline): SGHVS, FQNEAQ. There are 17 residues in the CDR3. Trimming pared 5 bases from V and 4 bases from J, leaving 23 bases between. CDR3 protein: CASSTGKFTRKTYGYTF. For the CDR3, the DNA is TGTGCCAGCAGCACTGGCAAGTTTACCCGAAAGACCTATGGCTACACCTTC.

Comments on this clonotype: As the CDR3 is not closed by the conserved phenylalanine or tryptophan, this likely results from a read error. Because the CDR3's place on the DNA is in doubt, the DNA is left out and the CDR3 is given as listed by TCRdb. The chain recombines TRBV9 with TRBJ1-1. Germline loops: CDR1 SGDLS, CDR2 YYNGEE. The CDR3 has 14 amino acids, counting both end residues. CDR3 protein: CASGVGSQGGIALL.

As to this clonotype: A much larger clone sits a single nucleotide away, making a read error possible. The chain is built from TRBV12-5 and TRBJ1-6, with D perhaps matching TRBD1 (5 bases). Germline CDR1 reads LGHNT; CDR2 reads FRNRAP. The CDR3 is 14 amino acids. The CDR3 loop reads CAGGLDGVGGPLHF. In DNA, the CDR3 is TGTGCTGGTGGTTTGGACGGAGTTGGGGGGCCCCTCCACTTT.

In its sample, this clonotype was seen many times. The V call is TRBV7-1, the J call TRBJ1-2; no firm D call. TRBV7-1 is an ORF, with its function uncertain. The CDR3 consists of 17 residues. V lost 5 bases to trimming and J lost 4 bases, with 23 bases between them. The CDR3 loop reads CASSNGYHEGKTYGYTF. The DNA for the CDR3 is TGTGCCAGCAGCAATGGATATCACGAGGGAAAGACCTATGGCTACACCTTC.

In this sample, this clonotype turned up many times. The V gene is TRBV20-1, the J gene TRBJ1-2; weak D call: TRBD1 (6 bases). Trimming took 0 bases from V and 0 from J, leaving 11 bases between them. The CDR3 consists of 15 residues. Germline V gene sequence: CDR1 DFQATT, CDR2 SNEGSKA (reference sequence). CDR3 amino acids: CSARDPGEANYGYTF. CDR3 nucleotides: TGCAGTGCTAGAGATCCAGGGGAAGCTAACTATGGCTACACCTTC.

To note about this clonotype: Possible read error: a much larger clone is one base away. The chain carries TRBV23-1 and TRBJ1-2, with no clear D. TRBV23-1 is an ORF for which the function is uncertain. Trimming stripped 5 bases from V and 4 bases from J, with 23 bases between. This CDR3 contains 17 residues. CDR3 DNA sequence: TGCGCCAGCAGTTCTCGTTTGCTACGCAGAAGGACCTATGGCTACACCTTC. Translated: CASSSRLLRRRTYGYTF.

This clonotype was counted a single time. Here the CDR3 omits its conserved ending phenylalanine or tryptophan, so a read error is the likely source. The rearrangement joins TRBV15 to TRBJ2-5; D is tentatively TRBD1 or TRBD2 (5 bases each). Germline CDR1 is LNHNV and CDR2 is YYDKDF (reference sequence). The length of the CDR3 is 14 residues. With 5 bases removed from V and 2 bases from J, the gap between germline ends came to 12 bases. For the CDR3, the DNA is TGTGCCACCAGCCGGGGACGGATACAAGAGACCCAGTACTAC. This sequence encodes CATSRGRIQETQYY.

The table lists this clonotype with many counts. It is unclear where the CDR3 begins or ends on the DNA, so no DNA is shown, and the CDR3 is as TCRdb lists it. The V and J genes are TRBV7-5 and TRBJ2-5. TRBV7-5 is flagged as a pseudogene. The CDR3 has 16 amino acids, counting both end residues. The CDR3: CISVPEARIFGETQYF.

In its sample, this clonotype was seen once. This may be a read error, as it is one base from a much larger clone. The CDR3 reads CASSTRTGFIYEQYF. In DNA form, the CDR3 reads TGTGCCAGCAGCACAAGGACAGGGTTCATCTACGAGCAGTACTTC. The V and J genes are TRBV5-4 and TRBJ2-4; 8 nucleotides agree with TRBD1. Near its end, the DNA agrees better with TRBJ2-7, so the J call may be wrong. Per the germline V gene, CDR1 is SGHNT and CDR2 is YYREEE (reference sequence). The CDR3 runs 15 residues.

The sample holds many counts of this clonotype. The chain recombines TRBV6-4 with TRBJ1-6, with TRBD1 matching 8 bases. Germline CDR1 MRHNA, CDR2 SNTAGT. This CDR3 contains 22 residues. V lost 3 bases to trimming and J lost 10 bases; unmatched junction nucleotides: 29. The CDR3 region has the DNA TGTGCCAGCAGTGATTCCAGACTCCCCCACAGACAGGGACAGGATCTGCGGTCACCCCTCCACTTT. This gives the protein CASSDSRLPHRQGQDLRSPLHF.

This clonotype was recorded many times. The CDR3 reads CASSNGPNTEAFF. DNA of the CDR3: TGTGCCAGCAGCAACGGCCCGAACACTGAAGCTTTCTTT. V usage is TRBV6-6 and J usage is TRBJ1-1, with unresolved D. The CDR3 is made up of 13 amino acids. V was trimmed by 6 bases and J by 1 base, leaving 9 bases between them. The germline V gene encodes CDR1 MNHNY and CDR2 SVGAGI (reference sequence).

This clonotype appeared many times. This chain connects TRBV5-3 to TRBJ1-2, with D unresolved. TRBV5-3 is labeled an ORF, and its function is uncertain. Trimming pared 7 bases from V and 4 bases from J, leaving 23 bases between. This CDR3 spans 16 amino acids. The CDR3 region has the DNA TGTGCCAGATTGGATGAAGTGGTGAGAAAGACCTATGGCTACACCTTC. It yields the protein CARLDEVVRKTYGYTF.

Comment on this clonotype: Possible read error: a much larger clone is one base away. This rearrangement joins TRBV6-4 to TRBJ1-2; D is ambiguous. Germline CDR1 reads MRHNA; CDR2 reads SNTAGT. There are 17 residues in the CDR3. The CDR3 sequence is CASSVLDSHGKTYGYAF. For the CDR3, the DNA is TGTGCCAGCAGTGTCTTGGACTCACACGGAAAGACCTATGGCTACGCCTTC.